The T cell receptor beta chain described here comes from a study of CD8 T cells in ankylosing spondylitis. Study-level results: Earlier studies detected some motif variants in reactive arthritis synovial fluid and blood. Disease-linked clones reportedly showed significant enrichment in matched ankylosing spondylitis synovial fluid. Researchers report that disease-linked clones proved CD8+ and relatively rare in peripheral blood. Several highly homologous variants made up a TCR beta motif, and this motif appeared characteristic of ankylosing spondylitis blood.

This clonotype was counted ten times or more. Its antigen is undetermined. Trimming left V 4 bases short and J 2 bases short, with 13 bases between. Germline V gives CDR1 SQVTM, CDR2 ANQGSEA. The CDR3 totals 14 residues. Libraries of TCR beta came from quantitative 5'-RACE with molecular barcodes. TCRdb ran MiXCR on the 5' RACE reads and lists one entry per CDR3 protein. This sample has over 600,000 distinct CDR3 sequences, with under 20% found just once. The TCR comes from a male donor with ankylosing spondylitis. What was sequenced was blood, either unsorted or a sorted T cell fraction (not recorded which). The chain carries TRBV29-1 and TRBJ2-3; no reliable D call. DNA for the CDR3: TGCAGCGTTGTGCTCGCGCTAGACACAGATACGCAGTATTTT. This encodes CSVVLALDTDTQYF.